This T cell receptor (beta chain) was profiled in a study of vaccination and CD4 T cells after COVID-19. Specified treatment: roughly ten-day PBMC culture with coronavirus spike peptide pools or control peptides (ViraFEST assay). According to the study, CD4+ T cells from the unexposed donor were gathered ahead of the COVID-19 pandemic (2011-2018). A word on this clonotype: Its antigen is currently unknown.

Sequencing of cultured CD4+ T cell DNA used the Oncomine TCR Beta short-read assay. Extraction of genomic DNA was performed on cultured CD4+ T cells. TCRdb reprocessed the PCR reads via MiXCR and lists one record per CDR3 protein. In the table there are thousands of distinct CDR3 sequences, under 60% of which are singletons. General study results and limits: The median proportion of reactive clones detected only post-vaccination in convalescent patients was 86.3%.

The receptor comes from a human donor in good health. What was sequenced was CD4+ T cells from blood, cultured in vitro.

The CDR3 loop is CASSPLSGDGYTF. CDR3 coding DNA: TGTGCCAGCTCACCACTCTCAGGTGACGGCTACACCTTC. This chain joins TRBV18 and TRBJ1-2; D is ambiguous. The V end was cut by 1 base, the J end by 8 bases, with 11 bases between. Germline V gene sequence: CDR1 KGHSH, CDR2 LQKENI. The CDR3 loop spans 13 amino acids.